The 25 T cell receptor beta chains given below trace back to one sample, sequenced in a study of T cell changes during pregnancy in multiple sclerosis. The protocol was immunoSEQ multiplex PCR, while the TCRdb copy is restricted to in-frame clones and leaves out a portion. The table has around 21,000 clones, around nine tenths seen once. Specimen: CD8+ T cells from peripheral blood mononuclear cells, collected after pregnancy. Receptors were obtained from a female donor in good health, enrolled as a control in a pregnancy study.

The chain combines TRBV27 with TRBJ2-5; 8 bases align to TRBD1. Germline CDR1 is MNHEY and CDR2 is SMNVEV (reference sequence). The CDR3 is made up of 15 amino acids. The J segment lost 4 bases and the V segment lost 5 bases, leaving 9 bases of the junction unmatched. The CDR3 bases are TGTGCCAGCAGTGCAAATACCGGGACAGGAGAGACCCAGTACTTC. Translating gives CASSANTGTGETQYF.

The genes are TRBV7-9 and TRBJ2-3, with 8 nucleotides matching TRBD2. The V gene end was trimmed by 1 base and the J gene end by 1 base; junction bases not matched to a gene: 7. The length of the CDR3 is 17 residues. Germline loops: CDR1 SEHNR, CDR2 FQNEAQ (reference sequence). CDR3 amino acids: CASSLVTVGGGTDTQYF. The CDR3 DNA sequence: TGTGCCAGCAGCTTAGTGACGGTCGGGGGGGGCACAGATACGCAGTATTTT.

This clone showed up just a few times. The V call is TRBV5-6, the J call TRBJ2-7; 8 bases agree with TRBD1. CDR3 length equals 13 residues. V lost 7 bases to trimming and J lost 3 bases; unmatched junction nucleotides: 6. Germline assignment: CDR1 SGHDT and CDR2 YYEEEE. CDR3 DNA: TGTGCCAGCTTCCAGACAGGGGACTACGAGCAGTACTTC. It encodes CASFQTGDYEQYF.

J is TRBJ1-6 and V is TRBV6-1; the D gene is possibly TRBD1 (5 bases). Germline CDR1 is MNHNS and CDR2 is SASEGT. V was clipped by 8 bases and J by 7 bases, with 12 bases between them. The CDR3 length is 13 residues. CDR3 nucleotide sequence: TGTGCCAGCCTACAGGCGTGGAATTCACCCCTCCACTTT. As protein: CASLQAWNSPLHF.

The CDR3 here is CASSIWDSSNSPLHF. CDR3 DNA sequence: TGTGCCAGTAGTATATGGGACAGTTCCAATTCACCCCTCCACTTT. This chain joins TRBV19 and TRBJ1-6; TRBD1 matches at 7 bases. V gave up 2 bases and J gave up 7 bases; unmatched junction bases: 5. Germline CDR1 LNHDA, CDR2 SQIVND (reference sequence). The CDR3 is 15 residues long.

This chain links TRBV19 with TRBJ2-7; D ambiguous. The CDR3 spans 14 residues. Germline CDR1 reads LNHDA; CDR2 reads SQIVND (reference sequence). V dropped 0 bases and J dropped 1 base, with 7 bases sitting between them. In DNA, the CDR3 is TGTGCCAGTAGTATAGATCTAGAATCCTACGAGCAGTACTTC. Residues: CASSIDLESYEQYF.

The rearrangement links TRBV29-1 to TRBJ2-6; D gene unclear. Per the germline V gene, CDR1 is SQVTM and CDR2 is ANQGSEA. The CDR3 totals 14 residues. V lost 2 bases to trimming and J lost 0 bases, with 5 bases between them. CDR3: CSVESSSGANVLTF. DNA of the CDR3: TGCAGCGTTGAATCTAGCTCTGGGGCCAACGTCCTGACTTTC.

J is TRBJ2-4 and V is TRBV6-5; 10 bases map to TRBD2. This CDR3 is built from 16 residues. J was trimmed by 11 bases and V by 2 bases; bases with no gene match: 12. Germline values: CDR1 MNHEY, CDR2 SVGAGI. CDR3 DNA: TGTGCCAGCAGTTACGGCGCTAGCGGGGGCCCTAAGGTTCAGTACTTC. Encoded protein: CASSYGASGGPKVQYF.

This chain joins TRBV5-4 and TRBJ2-7; 10 nucleotides align to TRBD1. Germline lookup yields CDR1 SGHNT and CDR2 YYREEE (reference sequence). The CDR3 runs 14 residues. V dropped 4 bases and J dropped 5; count of bases not matched to a gene: 6. Written as DNA, the CDR3 is TGTGCCAGCAGCCGAGGAGGGACAGGGGACGAGCAGTACTTC. Its translation: CASSRGGTGDEQYF.

This clone appeared a single time. J is TRBJ1-1 and V is TRBV19; 8 bases align to TRBD1. V shed 4 bases and J 5 bases; nucleotides not matched to a gene: 6. Germline V gene lookup returns CDR1 LNHDA and CDR2 SQIVND (reference sequence). CDR3 size: 14 residues. The CDR3 protein is CASSTDRGGTEAFF. The DNA for the CDR3 is TGTGCCAGTAGTACCGACAGGGGTGGGACTGAAGCTTTCTTT. The full variable domain, with the rest looked up from reference TRBV19 and TRBJ1-1, is DGGITQSPKYLFRKEGQNVTLSCEQNLNHDAMYWYRQDPGQGLRLIYYSQIVNDFQKGDIAEGYSVSREKKESFPLTVTSAQKNPTAFYLCASSTDRGGTEAFFGQGTRLTVV.

The chain combines TRBV19 with TRBJ2-7; a possible D gene is TRBD2 (6 bases). Germline CDR1 reads LNHDA; CDR2 reads SQIVND (reference sequence). Trimming removed 6 bases at V and 0 bases at J, with 12 bases between. CDR3 length: 14 residues. CDR3 amino acids: CASSPVGGSYEQYF. The CDR3 nucleotides read TGTGCCAGTAGCCCAGTGGGGGGCTCCTACGAGCAGTACTTC.

J is TRBJ2-5 and V is TRBV7-9; a weak D match, TRBD2 (7 bases). Trimming stripped 6 bases from V and 1 base from J, with 15 bases between. The CDR3 loop spans 15 amino acids. From germline, CDR1 is SEHNR and CDR2 FQNEAQ (reference sequence). The chain's CDR3 is CASRDGGQSQETQYF. CDR3 sequence (DNA): TGTGCCAGCAGGGACGGGGGGCAGAGCCAAGAGACCCAGTACTTC.

The J gene is TRBJ1-3, the V gene TRBV7-9; no reliable D call. The V end was cut by 0 bases, the J end by 0 bases, with 9 bases between. CDR3 length: 16 residues. Germline V CDR1 and CDR2: SEHNR, FQNEAQ (reference sequence). CDR3 protein: CASSLAPSNSGNTIYF. Here the CDR3 DNA reads TGTGCCAGCAGCTTAGCCCCTAGTAACTCTGGAAACACCATATATTTT.

The chain links TRBV6-5 to TRBJ1-1, with D unresolved. This CDR3 is 13 amino acids long. V lost 3 bases, J lost 6 bases, and 11 bases lay in between. Germline CDR1 is MNHEY and CDR2 is SVGAGI. As DNA, the CDR3 is TGTGCCAGCAGTTATTCGGGGTCGCCTGAAGCTTTCTTT. Residues: CASSYSGSPEAFF.

V and J are TRBV30 and TRBJ2-7; the match to TRBD1 covers 9 bases. This CDR3 region has 12 residues. V shed 0 bases, J shed 10 bases, and the junction held 4 bases outside the gene matches. Germline lookup yields CDR1 GTSNPN and CDR2 SVGIG (reference sequence). The CDR3 spells CAWSVMTGGQYF. Here the CDR3 DNA reads TGTGCCTGGAGTGTAATGACAGGGGGTCAGTACTTC.

This rearrangement joins TRBV6-1 to TRBJ2-3; D possibly corresponds to TRBD2 (6 bases). Trimming removed 10 bases from V and 5 bases from J, with 13 bases in between. The CDR3 sequence is 12 residues long. Germline V gene lookup returns CDR1 MNHNS and CDR2 SASEGT. The CDR3 is CATRENGDTQYF. DNA for the CDR3: TGTGCCACTCGGGAGAATGGAGATACGCAGTATTTT.

This clone is deemed medium-sized. V usage is TRBV15 and J usage is TRBJ2-2; D gene unclear. CDR1 and CDR2 (germline): LNHNV, YYDKDF (reference sequence). This CDR3 is 12 amino acids long. With 4 bases removed from V and 5 bases from J, the gap between germline ends came to 5 bases. CDR3 region: CATSTTTGELFF. CDR3 DNA sequence: TGTGCCACCAGCACAACAACCGGGGAGCTGTTTTTT.

The chain's CDR3 is CSVVVAGGLDTQYF. The CDR3 coding sequence is TGCAGCGTGGTGGTAGCGGGAGGATTAGATACGCAGTATTTT. V and J are TRBV29-1 and TRBJ2-3; 10 positions agree with TRBD2. The CDR3 consists of 14 residues. J lost 5 bases, V lost 6 bases, and 8 bases had no gene match. Germline V gene data show CDR1 as SQVTM and CDR2 as ANQGSEA.

The chain joins TRBV2 to TRBJ2-2; no firm D call. With 5 bases removed from V and 1 base from J, the gap between germline ends came to 5 bases. Germline CDR1 SNHLY, CDR2 FYNNEI. This CDR3 has 13 amino acids. DNA for the CDR3: TGTGCCAGCAGTTATCTGAACACCGGGGAGCTGTTTTTT. It is translated as CASSYLNTGELFF.

V and J are TRBV7-9 and TRBJ2-3; D perhaps matches TRBD1 (7 bases). The V gene lost 5 bases and the J gene lost 3 bases, with 15 bases spanning the gap. This CDR3 has 15 amino acids. Germline values: CDR1 SEHNR, CDR2 FQNEAQ (reference sequence). The CDR3 reads CASSQGDSRTDTQYF. In nucleotides, the CDR3 is TGTGCCAGCAGCCAGGGGGACTCCCGGACAGATACGCAGTATTTT.

The rearrangement uses TRBV7-9 and TRBJ2-1; TRBD1 matches 7 bases. The CDR3 is 17 amino acids. Germline V gene lookup returns CDR1 SEHNR and CDR2 FQNEAQ (reference sequence). The ends lost 5 bases at V and 0 bases at J; junction bases unmatched: 10. CDR3 sequence: CASSPGHRGGSYNEQFF. CDR3 bases: TGTGCCAGCAGCCCGGGCCACAGGGGCGGCTCCTACAATGAGCAGTTCTTC.

The rearrangement uses TRBV19 and TRBJ2-1, with 8 bases that match TRBD2. CDR1 LNHDA and CDR2 SQIVND come from the germline V gene (reference sequence). This CDR3 region has 15 residues. The ends lost 6 bases at V and 0 bases at J; junction bases unmatched: 4. The CDR3 here is CASSPSGSSYNEQFF. The CDR3 DNA reads TGTGCCAGTAGCCCCAGCGGGAGCTCCTACAATGAGCAGTTCTTC.

The J gene is TRBJ1-2, the V gene TRBV10-3; 7 bases are a match to TRBD1. The germline CDR1 and CDR2 sequences are ENHRY and SYGVKD. J lost 4 bases, V lost 2 bases, and 10 bases had no gene match. This CDR3 is 16 amino acids long. CDR3: CAISERITGQVYGYTF. The CDR3 coding sequence is TGTGCCATCAGTGAGAGGATCACCGGACAGGTCTATGGCTACACCTTC.

The gene calls are TRBV7-6 and TRBJ2-3, with 9 bases fitting TRBD2. The CDR3 consists of 16 residues. Germline V gene lookup returns CDR1 SGHVS and CDR2 FNYEAQ. Losses at the gene ends were 5 bases for V and 2 bases for J; bases not matched to a gene: 8. CDR3 region: CASSPETSGYTDTQYF. The CDR3 bases are TGTGCCAGCAGCCCTGAGACTAGCGGTTACACAGATACGCAGTATTTT.

The chain links TRBV5-8 to TRBJ1-1, with 8 bases fitting TRBD1. CDR1 is SGHTS and CDR2 is YDEGEE in the germline V gene. The J segment lost 4 bases and the V segment lost 5 bases, leaving 4 bases of the junction unmatched. The CDR3 is 13 amino acids. In nucleotides, the CDR3 is TGTGCCAGCAGTCACGACAGGGGCACTGAAGCTTTCTTT. Its protein is CASSHDRGTEAFF.